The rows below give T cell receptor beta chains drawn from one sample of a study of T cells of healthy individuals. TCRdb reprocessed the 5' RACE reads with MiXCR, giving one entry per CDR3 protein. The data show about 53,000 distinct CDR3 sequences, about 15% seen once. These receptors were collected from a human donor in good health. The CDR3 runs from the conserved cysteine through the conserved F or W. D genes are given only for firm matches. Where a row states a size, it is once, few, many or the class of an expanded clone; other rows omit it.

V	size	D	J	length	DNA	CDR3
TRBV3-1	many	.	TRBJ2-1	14	TGTGCCAGCAGCCGGGCCGCCGGGGACAATGAGCAGTTCTTC	CASSRAAGDNEQFF
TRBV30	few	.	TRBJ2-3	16	TGTGCCTGGAGTGTACGGCCGACGGGGGGCATCGATACGCAGTATTTT	CAWSVRPTGGIDTQYF
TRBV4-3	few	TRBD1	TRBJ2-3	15	TGCGCCAGCAGCCGGCAGGGGGAGAGCACAGATACGCAGTATTTT	CASSRQGESTDTQYF
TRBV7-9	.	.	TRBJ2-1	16	TGTGCCAGCAGCCCGGGTAAAGCAGGGGACCCGGATGAGCAGTTCTTC	CASSPGKAGDPDEQFF
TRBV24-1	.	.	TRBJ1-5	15	TGTGCCACCAGTGAATCGGCGGAGAATAATCAGCCCCAGCATTTT	CATSESAENNQPQHF
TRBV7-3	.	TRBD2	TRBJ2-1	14	TGTGCCAGCACTCGGGGGGGCTCCTACAATGAGCAGTTCTTC	CASTRGGSYNEQFF
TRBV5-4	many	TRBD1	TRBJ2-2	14	TGTGCCAGCAGCTGGACAGGTACCACCGGGGAGCTGTTTTTT	CASSWTGTTGELFF
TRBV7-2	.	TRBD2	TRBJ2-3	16	TGTGCCAGCAGCAAGAGAACGGGAGGAAGCGCAGATACGCAGTATTTT	CASSKRTGGSADTQYF
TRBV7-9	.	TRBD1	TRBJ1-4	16	TGTGCCAGCAGCTTCTCCCGGGACAGCGGAGGTGAAAAACTGTTTTTT	CASSFSRDSGGEKLFF
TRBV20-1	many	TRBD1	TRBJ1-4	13	TGCAGTGCTAGAGGGACAGGGGGCGGAAAACTGTTTTTT	CSARGTGGGKLFF
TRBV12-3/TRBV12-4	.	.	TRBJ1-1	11	TGTGCCAGCAGTCGCGGGCTACGGGCTTTCTTT	CASSRGLRAFF
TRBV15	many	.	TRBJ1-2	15	TGTGCCACCAGCAGAGATCGCGGGGGCGGCCTCGGCTACACCTTC	CATSRDRGGGLGYTF
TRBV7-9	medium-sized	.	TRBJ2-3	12	TGTGCCAGCAGCCCCAACACAGATACGCAGTATTTT	CASSPNTDTQYF
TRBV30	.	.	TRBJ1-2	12	TGTGCCTGGAGACTCGCTCCCAATGGCTACACCTTC	CAWRLAPNGYTF
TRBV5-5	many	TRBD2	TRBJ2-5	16	TGTGCCAGCAGCACGTCCGGGACTAGCGGGGGACAGACCCAGTACTTC	CASSTSGTSGGQTQYF
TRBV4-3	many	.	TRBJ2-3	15	TGCGCCAGCAGCCAAGATCGGGGTGGCGCAGATACGCAGTATTTT	CASSQDRGGADTQYF
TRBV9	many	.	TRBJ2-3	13	TGTGCCAGCAGCGGGGCCCGCACAGATACGCAGTATTTT	CASSGARTDTQYF
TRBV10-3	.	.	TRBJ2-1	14	TGTGCCACCAACCGCGGGTCAAGAAACAATGAGCAGTTCTTC	CATNRGSRNNEQFF
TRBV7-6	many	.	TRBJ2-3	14	TGTGCCAGCAGCTTCCCCTACAGCACAGATACGCAGTATTTT	CASSFPYSTDTQYF
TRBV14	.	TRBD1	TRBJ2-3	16	TGTGCCAGCAGCTCATGGGACAGGGGGCAGGTAGATACGCAGTATTTT	CASSSWDRGQVDTQYF
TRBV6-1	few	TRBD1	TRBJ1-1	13	TGTGCCAGCCAGGGACAGTCGAACACTGAAGCTTTCTTT	CASQGQSNTEAFF
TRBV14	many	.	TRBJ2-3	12	TGTGCCAGCAGCGCGACCGCTTATACGCAGTATTTT	CASSATAYTQYF
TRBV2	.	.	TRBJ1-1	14	TGTGCCAGCAGTGCCCCCGTCGTTAACACTGAAGCTTTCTTT	CASSAPVVNTEAFF
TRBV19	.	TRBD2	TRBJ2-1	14	TGTGCCAGCAGCGGGACTAGCGGGGGGGGTGAGCAGTTCTTC	CASSGTSGGGEQFF
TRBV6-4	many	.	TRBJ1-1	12	TGTGCCAGCAGTGACTCACAGACTGAAGCTTTCTTT	CASSDSQTEAFF
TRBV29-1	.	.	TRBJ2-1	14	TGCAGCGTTGAGGTCAAAACGGTGTACAATGAGCAGTTCTTC	CSVEVKTVYNEQFF
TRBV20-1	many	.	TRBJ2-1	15	TGCAGTGCTAGCACTGGGAGTCCTTGGGATAATGAGCAGTTCTTC	CSASTGSPWDNEQFF